The 6 T cell receptor beta chains below were found in one sample sequenced in a study of OX40 agonist ivuxolimab in advanced cancers. The method was immunoSEQ multiplex PCR; TCRdb's version includes in-frame clones alone and lacks a portion of them. Found here are about 36,000 clones, around 77% of them singletons; the top ten hold roughly a fifth. Material: CD4+ or CD8+ T cells sorted from blood, obtained in a trial of the OX40 agonist ivuxolimab. The receptors derive from an adult with an advanced solid tumor such as melanoma, head and neck, liver or kidney cancer.

The chain uses TRBV6-6 and TRBJ2-7; D may be TRBD2 (5 bases). This CDR3 region has 15 residues. V was pared by 7 bases and J by 0 bases, with 16 bases between. The germline CDR1 and CDR2 sequences are MNHNY and SVGAGI (reference sequence). The CDR3: CASNGVSTSSYEQYF. CDR3 nucleotide sequence: TGTGCCAGCAATGGTGTCAGCACTAGCTCCTACGAGCAGTACTTC.

The V and J genes are TRBV27 and TRBJ2-1; tentatively, D is TRBD1 or TRBD2 (5 bases each). Germline assignment: CDR1 MNHEY and CDR2 SMNVEV (reference sequence). This CDR3 contains 14 residues. The chain's CDR3 is CASREGPSYNEQFF. The CDR3, as DNA: TGTGCTTCACGAGAGGGGCCCTCCTACAATGAGCAGTTCTTC.

The table lists this clone with a count of one. The rearrangement joins TRBV27 to TRBJ2-2, with D possibly being TRBD1 or TRBD2 (5 bases each). With 3 bases removed from V and 4 bases from J, the gap between germline ends came to 9 bases. This CDR3 has 14 amino acids. Germline V gene data show CDR1 as MNHEY and CDR2 as SMNVEV (reference sequence). For the CDR3, the DNA is TGTGCCAGCAGTTTGGGTGGGACCACCGGGGAGCTGTTTTTT. It specifies CASSLGGTTGELFF.

The chain links TRBV19 to TRBJ1-5; D not resolved. There are 14 residues in the CDR3. V lost 5 bases and J lost 5, with 13 bases in between. Looked up from germline, CDR1 is LNHDA and CDR2 is SQIVND (reference sequence). The CDR3 DNA follows: TGTGCCAGTAGTTCTTTGGGCGGTGATCAGCCCCAGCATTTT. The encoded protein is CASSSLGGDQPQHF.

Sample share makes this clone large. Here the CDR3 reads CASSLAGEKDFYNEQFF. The CDR3 bases are TGCGCCAGCAGCTTGGCGGGAGAGAAGGATTTCTACAATGAGCAGTTCTTC. V and J are TRBV5-1 and TRBJ2-1, with D possibly being TRBD2 (6 bases). Germline-derived CDR1 and CDR2 are SGHRS and YFSETQ. The CDR3 consists of 17 residues. V was clipped by 0 bases and J by 3 bases, with 16 bases between them.

The genes are TRBV7-9 and TRBJ2-7; no clear D gene. Trimming cost V 5 bases and J 9 bases, with 14 bases left between them. In germline, CDR1 is SEHNR, CDR2 FQNEAQ (reference sequence). The CDR3 spans 12 residues. Here the CDR3 DNA reads TGTGCCAGCAGCCAGGCCAGTGATGTGCAGTACTTC. Its translation is CASSQASDVQYF. The complete variable domain, with remaining parts taken from reference TRBV7-9 and TRBJ2-7, reads DTGVSQNPRHKITKRGQNVTFRCDPISEHNRLYWYRQTLGQGPEFLTYFQNEAQLEKSRLLSDRFSAERPKGSFSTLEIQRTEQGDSAMYLCASSQASDVQYFGPGTRLTVT.